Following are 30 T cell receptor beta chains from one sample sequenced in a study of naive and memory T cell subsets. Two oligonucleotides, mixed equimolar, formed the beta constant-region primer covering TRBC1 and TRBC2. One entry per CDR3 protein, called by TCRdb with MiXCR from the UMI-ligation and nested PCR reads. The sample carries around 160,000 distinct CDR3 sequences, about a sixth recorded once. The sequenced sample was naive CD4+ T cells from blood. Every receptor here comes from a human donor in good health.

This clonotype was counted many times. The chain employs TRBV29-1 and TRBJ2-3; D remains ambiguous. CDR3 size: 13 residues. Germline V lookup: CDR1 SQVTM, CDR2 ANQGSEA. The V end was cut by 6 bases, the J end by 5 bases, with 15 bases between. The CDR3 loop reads CSVHQLGRDTQYF. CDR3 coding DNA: TGCAGCGTCCACCAGTTAGGCAGAGATACGCAGTATTTT.

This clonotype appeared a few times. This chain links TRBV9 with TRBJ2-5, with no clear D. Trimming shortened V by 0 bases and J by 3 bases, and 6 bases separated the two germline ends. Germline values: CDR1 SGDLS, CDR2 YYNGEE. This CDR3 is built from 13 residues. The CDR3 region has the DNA TGTGCCAGCAGCGTAGGGGCAGAAGAGACCCAGTACTTC. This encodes CASSVGAEETQYF. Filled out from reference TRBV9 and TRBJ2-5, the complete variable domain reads DSGVTQTPKHLITATGQRVTLRCSPRSGDLSVYWYQQSLDQGLQFLIQYYNGEERAKGNILERFSAQQFPDLHSELNLSSLELGDSALYFCASSVGAEETQYFGPGTRLLVL.

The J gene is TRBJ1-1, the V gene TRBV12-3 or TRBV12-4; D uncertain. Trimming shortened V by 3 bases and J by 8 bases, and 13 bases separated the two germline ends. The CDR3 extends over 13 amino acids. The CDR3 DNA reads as TGTGCCAGCAGTTTGGGGTGGGAGGCAGAAGCTTTCTTT. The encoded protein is CASSLGWEAEAFF.

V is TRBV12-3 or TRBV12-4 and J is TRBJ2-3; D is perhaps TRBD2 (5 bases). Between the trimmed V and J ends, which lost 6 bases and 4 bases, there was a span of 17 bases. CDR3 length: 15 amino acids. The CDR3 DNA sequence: TGTGCCAGCAGCCTCAACGGGGAGAGTGCAGATACGCAGTATTTT. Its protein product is CASSLNGESADTQYF.

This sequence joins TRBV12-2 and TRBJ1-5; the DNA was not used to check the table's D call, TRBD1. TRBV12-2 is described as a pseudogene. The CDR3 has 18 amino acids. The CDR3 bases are TGTGCAAGTCGCTTAGTTACAGGGGGCAAGTGTAGCAATCAGCCCCAGCATTTT. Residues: CASRLVTGGKCSNQPQHF.

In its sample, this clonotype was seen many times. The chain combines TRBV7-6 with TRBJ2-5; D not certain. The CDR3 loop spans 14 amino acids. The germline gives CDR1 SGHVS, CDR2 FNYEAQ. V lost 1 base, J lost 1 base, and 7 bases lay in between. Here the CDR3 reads CASSLGVVQETQYF. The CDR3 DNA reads TGTGCCAGCAGCTTAGGTGTAGTCCAAGAGACCCAGTACTTC. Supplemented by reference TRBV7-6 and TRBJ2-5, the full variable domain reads GAGVSQSPRYKVTKRGQDVALRCDPISGHVSLYWYRQALGQGPEFLTYFNYEAQQDKSGLPNDRFSAERPEGSISTLTIQRTEQRDSAMYRCASSLGVVQETQYFGPGTRLLVL.

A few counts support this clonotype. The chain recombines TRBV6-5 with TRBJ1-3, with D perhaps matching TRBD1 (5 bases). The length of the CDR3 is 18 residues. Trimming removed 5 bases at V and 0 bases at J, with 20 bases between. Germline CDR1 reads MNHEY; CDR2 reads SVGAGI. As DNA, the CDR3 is TGTGCCAGCAGTCAAAACCCCCCGCAGGGTAACTCTGGAAACACCATATATTTT. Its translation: CASSQNPPQGNSGNTIYF.

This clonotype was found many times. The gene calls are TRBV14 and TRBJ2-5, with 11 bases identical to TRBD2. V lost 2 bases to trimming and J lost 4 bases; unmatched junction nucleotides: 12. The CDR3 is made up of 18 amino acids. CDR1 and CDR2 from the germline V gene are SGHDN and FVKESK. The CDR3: CASSQFGTSGRGAETQYF. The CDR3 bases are TGTGCCAGCAGCCAATTCGGAACTAGCGGGAGAGGGGCAGAGACCCAGTACTTC.

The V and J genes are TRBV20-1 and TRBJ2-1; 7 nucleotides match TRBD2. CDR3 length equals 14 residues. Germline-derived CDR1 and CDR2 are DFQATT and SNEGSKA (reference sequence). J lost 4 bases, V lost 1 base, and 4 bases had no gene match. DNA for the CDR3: TGCAGTGCTAGAGGCGGGAGAAGGTACAATGAGCAGTTCTTC. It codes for CSARGGRRYNEQFF.

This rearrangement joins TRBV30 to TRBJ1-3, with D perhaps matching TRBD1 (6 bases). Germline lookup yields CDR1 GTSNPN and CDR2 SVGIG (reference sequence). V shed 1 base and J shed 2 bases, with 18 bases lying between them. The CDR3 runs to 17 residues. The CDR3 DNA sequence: TGTGCCTGGAGTGAGGGGGGAGTGCTTCGGGCTGGAAACACCATATATTTT. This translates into CAWSEGGVLRAGNTIYF.

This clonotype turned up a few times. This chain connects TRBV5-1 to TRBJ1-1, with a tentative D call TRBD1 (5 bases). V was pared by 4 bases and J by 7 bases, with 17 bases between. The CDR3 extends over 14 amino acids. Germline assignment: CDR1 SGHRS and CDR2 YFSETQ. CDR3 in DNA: TGCGCCAGCAGCCTCCAGGGTAACGGCGATGAAGCTTTCTTT. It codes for CASSLQGNGDEAFF.

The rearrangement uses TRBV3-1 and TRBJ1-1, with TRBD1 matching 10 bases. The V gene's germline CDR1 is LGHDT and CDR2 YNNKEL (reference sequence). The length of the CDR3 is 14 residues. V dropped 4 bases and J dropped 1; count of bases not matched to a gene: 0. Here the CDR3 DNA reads TGTGCCAGCAGCCGGGACAGGGGGAACACTGAAGCTTTCTTT. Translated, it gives CASSRDRGNTEAFF.

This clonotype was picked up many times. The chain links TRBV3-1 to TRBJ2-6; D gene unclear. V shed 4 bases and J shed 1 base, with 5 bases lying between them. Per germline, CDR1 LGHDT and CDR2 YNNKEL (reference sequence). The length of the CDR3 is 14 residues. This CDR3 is CASSLASGANVLTF. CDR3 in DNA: TGTGCCAGCAGCCTGGCATCTGGGGCCAACGTCCTGACTTTC.

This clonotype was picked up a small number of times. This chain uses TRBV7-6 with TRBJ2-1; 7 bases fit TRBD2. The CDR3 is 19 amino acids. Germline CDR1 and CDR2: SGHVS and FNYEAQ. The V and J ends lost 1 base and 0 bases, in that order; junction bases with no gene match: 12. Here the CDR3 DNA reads TGTGCCAGCAGCTTAGAGCCCCTCGTGGGCGGGAGCTCCTACAATGAGCAGTTCTTC. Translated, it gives CASSLEPLVGGSSYNEQFF.

The CDR3 protein is CSVSQGQETQYF. DNA of the CDR3: TGCAGCGTATCACAGGGGCAAGAGACCCAGTACTTC. The V and J genes are TRBV29-1 and TRBJ2-5, with 7 bases lining up with TRBD1. CDR3 length equals 12 residues. The germline V gene encodes CDR1 SQVTM and CDR2 ANQGSEA. Unmatched junction bases numbered 3, after V lost 6 bases and J lost 2 bases.

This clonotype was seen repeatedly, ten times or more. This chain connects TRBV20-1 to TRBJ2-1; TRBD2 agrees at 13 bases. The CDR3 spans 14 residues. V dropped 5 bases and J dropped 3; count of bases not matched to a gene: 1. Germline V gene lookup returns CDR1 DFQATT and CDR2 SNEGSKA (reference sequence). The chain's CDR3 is CSAWTSGSYNEQFF. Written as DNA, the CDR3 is TGCAGTGCTTGGACTAGCGGGAGCTACAATGAGCAGTTCTTC.

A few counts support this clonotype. CDR3 bases: TGTGCCAGCAGATCCGAATACGAGCAGTACTTC. Translation gives CASRSEYEQYF. The V gene is TRBV7-9, the J gene TRBJ2-7, with D unresolved. Between the trimmed V and J ends, which lost 6 bases and 4 bases, there was a span of 7 bases. This CDR3 is 11 amino acids long. Germline V gene lookup returns CDR1 SEHNR and CDR2 FQNEAQ (reference sequence).

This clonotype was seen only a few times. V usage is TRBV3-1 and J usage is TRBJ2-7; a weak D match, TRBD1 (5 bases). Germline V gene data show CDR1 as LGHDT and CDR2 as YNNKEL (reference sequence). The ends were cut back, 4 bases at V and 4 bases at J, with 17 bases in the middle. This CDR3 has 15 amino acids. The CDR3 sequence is CASSRILQADYEQYF. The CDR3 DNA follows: TGTGCCAGCAGCCGGATTTTACAGGCTGATTACGAGCAGTACTTC.

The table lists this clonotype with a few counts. The DNA of the CDR3 is TGTGCCAGCAGTTACCCCTTTTGGAGGGCGAAGACCCAGTACTTC. This translates into CASSYPFWRAKTQYF. The V and J genes are TRBV6-5 and TRBJ2-5, with TRBD2 as a possible D gene (6 bases). CDR3 length: 15 amino acids. The germline CDR1 and CDR2 sequences are MNHEY and SVGAGI. V gave up 2 bases and J gave up 6 bases, with 16 bases separating them.

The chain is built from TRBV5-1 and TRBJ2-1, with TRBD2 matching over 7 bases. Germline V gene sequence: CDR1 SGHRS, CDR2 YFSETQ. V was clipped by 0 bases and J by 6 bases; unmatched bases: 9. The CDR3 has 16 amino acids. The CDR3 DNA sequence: TGCGCCAGCAGCTTGGTTGCGGGAGAAGGGAGCAATGAGCAGTTCTTC. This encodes CASSLVAGEGSNEQFF.

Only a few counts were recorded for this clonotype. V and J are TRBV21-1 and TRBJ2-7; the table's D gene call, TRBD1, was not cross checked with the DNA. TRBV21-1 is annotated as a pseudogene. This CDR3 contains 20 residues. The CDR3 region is CASSKSSGGTGQGENYEQYF. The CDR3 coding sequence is TGTGCCAGCAGCAAAAGTTCTGGCGGGACAGGCCAAGGTGAAAACTACGAGCAGTACTTC.

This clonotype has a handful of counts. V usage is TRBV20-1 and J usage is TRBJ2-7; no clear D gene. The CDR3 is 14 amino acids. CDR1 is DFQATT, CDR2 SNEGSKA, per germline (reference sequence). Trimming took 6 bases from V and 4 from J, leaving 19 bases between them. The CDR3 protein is CSARPRTLLYEQYF. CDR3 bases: TGCAGTGCGAGACCGAGGACCCTCCTTTACGAGCAGTACTTC.

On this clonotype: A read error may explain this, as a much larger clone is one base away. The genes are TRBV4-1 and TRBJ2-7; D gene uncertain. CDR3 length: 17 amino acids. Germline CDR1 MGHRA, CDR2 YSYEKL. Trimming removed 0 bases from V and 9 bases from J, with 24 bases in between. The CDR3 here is CASSQDLNAAAMMAQYF. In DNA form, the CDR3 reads TGCGCCAGCAGCCAAGATCTTAACGCCGCCGCTATGATGGCGCAGTACTTC.

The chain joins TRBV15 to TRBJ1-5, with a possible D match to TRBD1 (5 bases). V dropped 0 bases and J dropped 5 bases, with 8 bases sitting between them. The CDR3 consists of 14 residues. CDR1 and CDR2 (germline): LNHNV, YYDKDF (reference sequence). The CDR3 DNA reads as TGTGCCACCAGCAGAGATCCGGGGGATCAGCCCCAGCATTTT. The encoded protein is CATSRDPGDQPQHF.

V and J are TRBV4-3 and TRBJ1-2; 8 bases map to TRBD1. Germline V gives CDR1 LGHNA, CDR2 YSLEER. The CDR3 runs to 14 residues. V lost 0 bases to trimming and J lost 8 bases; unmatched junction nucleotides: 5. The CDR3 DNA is TGCGCCAGCAGCCAAGAGCCAGGGGGCGGGGGCTACACCTTC. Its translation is CASSQEPGGGGYTF.

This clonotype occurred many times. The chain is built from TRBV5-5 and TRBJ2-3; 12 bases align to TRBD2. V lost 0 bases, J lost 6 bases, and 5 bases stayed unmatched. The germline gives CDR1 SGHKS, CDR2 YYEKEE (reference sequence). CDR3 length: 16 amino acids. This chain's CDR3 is CASSLGTSGTTDTQYF. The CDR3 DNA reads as TGTGCCAGCAGCTTGGGGACTAGCGGGACCACGGATACGCAGTATTTT. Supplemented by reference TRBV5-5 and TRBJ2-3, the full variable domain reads DAGVTQSPTHLIKTRGQQVTLRCSPISGHKSVSWYQQVLGQGPQFIFQYYEKEERGRGNFPDRFSARQFPNYSSELNVNALLLGDSALYLCASSLGTSGTTDTQYFGPGTRLTVL.

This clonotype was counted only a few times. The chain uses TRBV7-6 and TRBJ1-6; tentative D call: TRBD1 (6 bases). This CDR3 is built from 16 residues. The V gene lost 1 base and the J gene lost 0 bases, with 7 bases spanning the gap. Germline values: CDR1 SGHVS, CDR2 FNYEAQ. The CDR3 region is CASSLEGDSYNSPLHF. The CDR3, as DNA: TGTGCCAGCAGCTTAGAGGGGGACTCCTATAATTCACCCCTCCACTTT.

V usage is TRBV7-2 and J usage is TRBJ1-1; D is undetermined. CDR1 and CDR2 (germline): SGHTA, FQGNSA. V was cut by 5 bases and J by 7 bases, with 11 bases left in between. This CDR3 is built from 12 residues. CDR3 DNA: TGTGCCAGCAGCAAATATGGAAGTGAAGCTTTCTTT. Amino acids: CASSKYGSEAFF.

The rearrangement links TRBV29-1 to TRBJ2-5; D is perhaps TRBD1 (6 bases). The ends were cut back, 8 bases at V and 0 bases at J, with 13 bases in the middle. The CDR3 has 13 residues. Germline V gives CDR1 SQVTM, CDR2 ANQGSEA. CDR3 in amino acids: CSSWTAYQETQYF. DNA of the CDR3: TGCAGCTCATGGACAGCGTACCAAGAGACCCAGTACTTC. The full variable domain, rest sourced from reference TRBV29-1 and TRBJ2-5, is SAVISQKPSRDICQRGTSLTIQCQVDSQVTMMFWYRQQPGQSLTLIATANQGSEATYESGFVIDKFPISRPNLTFSTLTVSNMSPEDSSIYLCSSWTAYQETQYFGPGTRLLVL.

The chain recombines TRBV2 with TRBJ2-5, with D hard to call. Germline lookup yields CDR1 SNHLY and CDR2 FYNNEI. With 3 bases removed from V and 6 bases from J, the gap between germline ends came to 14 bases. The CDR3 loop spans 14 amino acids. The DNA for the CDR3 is TGTGCCAGCAGTGATATTGTAGGACGGCAGACCCAGTACTTC. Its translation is CASSDIVGRQTQYF.